These T cell receptor beta chains were read from a single sample in a study of cytomegalovirus exposure and HLA in healthy donors. The protocol was immunoSEQ multiplex PCR, while the TCRdb copy is restricted to in-frame clones and leaves out a portion. The sample carries around 110,000 clones, about 72% recorded once. The sample consisted of PBMCs. Every receptor here comes from a man aged 18 to 35 in good health and CMV-seronegative. CDR3s include the opening cysteine and the closing phenylalanine or tryptophan. A D gene is named only where the DNA matches it firmly. Rows may omit the clone size; those that give it use once, few, many or a size class.

clone_size j_call v_call d_call cdr3_aa cdr3_nt
NA TRBJ1-2 TRBV6-6 TRBD1 CASSYAQGDGYTF TGTGCCAGCAGTTACGCCCAGGGGGATGGCTACACCTTC
few TRBJ2-7 TRBV25-1 NA CASSDRGDCEQYF TGTGCCAGCAGTGACCGGGGTGACTGCGAGCAGTACTTC
NA TRBJ1-5 TRBV11-2 NA CASSSSTGNNQPQHF TGTGCCAGCAGCTCCAGCACAGGGAACAATCAGCCCCAGCATTTT
once TRBJ1-6 TRBV14 TRBD1 CASSQGGQYNSPLHF TGTGCCAGCAGCCAAGGGGGACAGTATAATTCACCCCTCCACTTT
NA TRBJ2-2 TRBV7-2 TRBD2 CASSLARLAVGGELFF TGTGCCAGCAGCTTAGCGAGACTAGCGGTGGGCGGGGAGCTGTTTTTT
NA TRBJ1-4 TRBV9 NA CASSVGLEEKLFF TGTGCCAGCAGCGTAGGGTTGGAGGAAAAACTGTTTTTT
NA TRBJ2-6 TRBV9 NA CASSGSGTPNSGANVLTF TGTGCCAGCAGCGGATCCGGGACACCAAACTCTGGGGCCAACGTCCTGACTTTC
few TRBJ1-2 TRBV6-6 TRBD1 CASSFGQGDGYTF TGTGCCAGCAGCTTCGGACAGGGGGATGGCTACACCTTC
NA TRBJ1-2 TRBV18 TRBD1 CASSPTSGEPGQGASNYGYTF TGTGCCAGCTCACCGACTAGTGGGGAGCCGGGACAGGGGGCTTCGAACTATGGCTACACCTTC
few TRBJ1-1 TRBV6-5 NA CASRDTSVAEAFF TGTGCCAGCAGAGACACCTCGGTCGCTGAAGCTTTCTTT
NA TRBJ1-4 TRBV2 TRBD1 CASFSGTGRSGYEKLFF TGTGCCAGCTTCTCCGGGACAGGGAGATCAGGGTATGAAAAACTGTTTTTT
NA TRBJ2-7 TRBV6-1 TRBD2 CASSVGLAGSYEQYF TGTGCCAGCAGTGTAGGCCTAGCGGGTTCCTACGAGCAGTACTTC
NA TRBJ1-5 TRBV28 NA CASSLISRGRVQPQHF TGTGCCAGCAGTTTAATCAGTCGTGGGAGGGTTCAGCCCCAGCATTTT
NA TRBJ2-3 TRBV27 NA CASSRQVVSTDTQYF TGTGCCAGCAGCCGACAGGTTGTTAGCACAGATACGCAGTATTTT
NA TRBJ1-2 TRBV6-5 TRBD1 CASSYIRTGGGYGYTF TGTGCCAGCAGTTACATTCGGACAGGGGGCGGCTATGGCTACACCTTC
NA TRBJ1-1 TRBV28 NA CASSLLGGHTEAFF TGTGCCAGCAGTTTATTGGGGGGGCACACTGAAGCTTTCTTT
NA TRBJ2-5 TRBV27 NA CASRSGGPYQETQYF TGTGCCAGCAGGTCCGGGGGGCCGTACCAAGAGACCCAGTACTTC
NA TRBJ1-2 TRBV5-6 TRBD1 CASSFEGGYGYPF TGTGCCAGCAGCTTTGAAGGGGGCTATGGCTACCCCTTC
NA TRBJ1-2 TRBV7-9 TRBD1 CASSLSGTGGLRINYGYTF TGTGCCAGCAGCTTGTCCGGGACAGGGGGCCTCAGGATAAACTATGGCTACACCTTC
NA TRBJ1-6 TRBV28 NA CASSRRGSSYNSPLHF TGTGCCAGCAGTCGTCGGGGGAGCTCCTATAATTCACCCCTCCACTTT
few TRBJ2-3 TRBV18 TRBD2 CASSSLPGSGASTDTQYF TGTGCCAGCTCATCCCTCCCAGGTAGCGGGGCCTCCACAGATACGCAGTATTTT
NA TRBJ2-2 TRBV28 NA CASSLHTVTGELFF TGTGCCAGCAGTTTACACACAGTCACCGGGGAGCTGTTTTTT
NA TRBJ2-1 TRBV5-1 TRBD2 CASSHLAGGPNEQFF TGCGCCAGCAGTCATCTAGCGGGGGGGCCAAATGAGCAGTTCTTC
NA TRBJ1-3 TRBV18 NA CASSPPTGRNTIYF TGTGCCAGCTCACCACCCACAGGAAGAAACACCATATATTTT
NA TRBJ2-7 TRBV5-1 TRBD1 CASSPDRGRPYEQYF TGCGCCAGCAGCCCTGACAGGGGGAGGCCCTACGAGCAGTACTTC
NA TRBJ1-2 TRBV18 NA CASSPSLDSSLNGYTF TGTGCCAGCTCACCGTCCCTGGACAGCTCCCTAAATGGCTACACCTTC
NA TRBJ1-2 TRBV4-3 TRBD1 CASSQLGTGAYGYTF TGCGCCAGCAGCCAACTCGGGACAGGGGCCTATGGCTACACCTTC
NA TRBJ2-2 TRBV5-1 TRBD1 CASSLVGQSNTGELFF TGCGCCAGCAGCTTGGTGGGACAGTCGAACACCGGGGAGCTGTTTTTT
NA TRBJ1-6 TRBV5-1 NA CASSLKHPPTVSGDSPLHF TGCGCCAGCAGCTTGAAACACCCCCCGACAGTCTCAGGGGATTCACCCCTCCACTTT
once TRBJ1-2 TRBV2 NA CASKTRDGYTF TGTGCCAGCAAAACGAGGGATGGCTACACCTTC
NA TRBJ1-2 TRBV14 TRBD1 CASRRGTDYGYTF TGTGCCAGCAGACGTGGGACAGACTATGGCTACACCTTC
NA TRBJ1-6 TRBV4-1 NA CASSQTLYNSPLHF TGCGCCAGCAGCCAGACTCTGTATAATTCACCCCTCCACTTT
once TRBJ2-1 TRBV9 NA CASSVRGGAAYNEQFF TGTGCCAGCAGCGTTAGAGGGGGGGCGGCCTACAATGAGCAGTTCTTC
NA TRBJ1-1 TRBV5-1 TRBD1 CASSSTGYTTEAFF TGCGCCAGCAGCTCGACAGGGTACACCACTGAAGCTTTCTTT
NA TRBJ2-6 TRBV2 TRBD1 CASSDGQGRRANVLTF TGTGCCAGCAGTGATGGACAGGGGCGGAGGGCCAACGTCCTGACTTTC
NA TRBJ2-5 TRBV5-1 NA CASSIGTPRAETQYF TGCGCCAGCAGCATTGGCACTCCGAGGGCAGAGACCCAGTACTTC
NA TRBJ1-2 TRBV5-1 NA CASIGQGPQLLDGYTF TGCGCCAGCATCGGGCAGGGGCCTCAGTTGCTGGATGGCTACACCTTC
NA TRBJ2-1 TRBV4-3 TRBD2 CASSHFVPSGGIEQFF TGCGCCAGCAGCCATTTCGTTCCTAGCGGGGGGATTGAGCAGTTCTTC
NA TRBJ1-1 TRBV7-9 NA CSSSLEAGGTEAFF TGTTCCAGCAGCTTAGAGGCGGGGGGCACTGAAGCTTTCTTT
NA TRBJ2-3 TRBV6-4 NA CASSDSGQPGTDTQYF TGTGCCAGCAGTGACTCGGGCCAGCCCGGCACAGATACGCAGTATTTT
NA TRBJ1-1 TRBV18 NA CASSPPFGSRNTEAFF TGTGCCAGCTCACCACCCTTTGGGAGCAGGAACACTGAAGCTTTCTTT
NA TRBJ2-1 TRBV2 TRBD2 CASSGTSGGAKEQFF TGTGCCAGCAGTGGGACTAGCGGGGGGGCCAAAGAGCAGTTCTTC
few TRBJ2-7 TRBV4-1 TRBD1 CASSQANRGYEQYF TGCGCCAGCAGCCAAGCCAACAGGGGCTACGAGCAGTACTTC
once TRBJ1-2 TRBV4-2 NA CASSQVGQFGYPF TGTGCCAGCAGCCAAGTAGGACAATTCGGCTACCCCTTC
NA TRBJ2-3 TRBV7-8 NA CASSLAFIVDTQYF TGTGCCAGCAGCTTAGCTTTTATCGTCGATACGCAGTATTTT
NA TRBJ2-5 TRBV5-1 NA CASSLGGIAIQETQYF TGCGCCAGCAGCTTGGGGGGTATAGCGATACAAGAGACCCAGTACTTC
NA TRBJ2-2 TRBV13 NA CASSLGHRREDTGELFF TGTGCCAGCAGCTTAGGCCATCGGAGGGAGGACACCGGGGAGCTGTTTTTT
NA TRBJ2-1 TRBV27 TRBD2 CASSLPRSGLAGAQGYNEQFF TGTGCCAGCAGTTTACCCCGTTCCGGACTAGCGGGGGCCCAGGGCTACAATGAGCAGTTCTTC
NA TRBJ1-2 TRBV5-4 NA CASSFPPFYYGYTF TGTGCCAGCAGCTTCCCCCCCTTTTACTATGGCTACACCTTC
NA TRBJ1-1 TRBV25-1 NA CASSELRGRYTEAFF TGTGCCAGCAGTGAATTGCGGGGACGCTACACTGAAGCTTTCTTT
NA TRBJ2-2 TRBV28 NA CASSPYLETGELFF TGTGCCAGCAGCCCTTATTTGGAGACCGGGGAGCTGTTTTTT
once TRBJ2-5 TRBV6-1 NA CASSLPGAKTQYF TGTGCCAGCAGCTTGCCAGGGGCGAAGACCCAGTACTTC
NA TRBJ2-1 TRBV21-1 NA CASSKFGINEQFF TGTGCCAGCAGCAAATTCGGGATTAATGAGCAGTTCTTC